This TCR beta chain was identified during a study of CD8+CD57+ T cells in acquired aplastic anemia. Study-level background: Recorded DNA amounts for sorted CD4+ and CD8+ cells had an average of approximately 3 ug.

Many counts were recorded for this clonotype. The antigen is undetermined. Study-wide points: Overlapping CD8+ CDR3 repertoires of patients and controls contained under 30 shared sequences.

This CDR3 has 13 amino acids. Trimming removed 4 bases from V and 3 bases from J, with 8 bases in between. Germline V lookup: CDR1 MRHNA, CDR2 SNTAGT. The patients chosen for sequencing had shown expansion of CD8+CD57+ cells (detected by flow cytometry). Everyone among the patients had severe acquired aplastic anemia. Genomic DNA templated the TCR beta VDJ and CDR3 profiling. TCRdb recomputed calls from the reads with MiXCR, one row per CDR3 protein. The data show about 98,000 distinct CDR3 sequences, about 67% seen once. The specimen was sorted CD4+, CD8+, or CD8+CD57+ T cells (not recorded which) from PBMCs. The chain joins TRBV6-4 to TRBJ2-3; a possible D gene is TRBD2 (5 bases). This TCR came from a human donor with aplastic anemia. The CDR3 here is CASSARETDTQYF. The CDR3 coding sequence is TGTGCCAGCAGTGCTCGGGAAACAGATACGCAGTATTTT.